A single sample gave rise to the 8 T cell receptor beta chains below, sequenced in a study of blood T cells in healthy people across ages. A second PCR, run for about 6 to 11 cycles, used a sample-barcoded 5' primer plus a J-beta primer mix. TCRdb itself ran the 5' RACE reads through MiXCR, one entry per CDR3 protein. The sample has 1.5 million or so distinct CDR3 sequences; around 39% are singletons. The source material was blood. These receptor sequences come from a woman between 18 and 29 years old in good health.

As concerns this clonotype: Germline is not matched at one junction end, which may reflect a read error. The chain joins TRBV7-8 to TRBJ2-3; 12 bases are a match to TRBD2. Germline-derived CDR1 and CDR2 are SGHVS and FQNEAQ. The CDR3 has 21 amino acids. CDR3 DNA sequence: TGCGCCAGCAGCTTTAGGGGGCGACTAGCGGGGGACCCGCACCCCACAGATACGCAGTATTTT. Amino acid sequence: CASSFRGRLAGDPHPTDTQYF. Drawing the rest from reference TRBV7-8 and TRBJ2-3, the complete variable domain is GAGVSQSPRYKVAKRGQDVALRCDPISGHVSLFWYQQALGQGPEFLTYFQNEAQLDKSGLPSDRFFAERPEGSVSTLKIQRTQQEDSAVYLCASSFRGRLAGDPHPTDTQYFGPGTRLTVL.

This clonotype was observed a single time. This sequence joins TRBV5-1 and TRBJ2-3; no clear D. CDR3 length equals 15 residues. Germline lookup yields CDR1 SGHRS and CDR2 YFSETQ. V lost 3 bases and J lost 0, with 11 bases in between. The CDR3 is CASSWEVSSTDTQYF. CDR3 coding DNA: TGCGCCAGCAGCTGGGAAGTCAGTAGCACAGATACGCAGTATTTT.

The genes are TRBV3-1 and TRBJ2-1, with D possibly called TRBD1 or TRBD2 (6 bases each). This CDR3 has 16 residues. The V end was cut by 3 bases, the J end by 4 bases, with 16 bases between. Germline V gene data show CDR1 as LGHDT and CDR2 as YNNKEL (reference sequence). CDR3 coding DNA: TGTGCCAGCAGCCAGGGACGGGGGCGCGGGTACAATGAGCAGTTCTTC. It yields the protein CASSQGRGRGYNEQFF.

The V call is TRBV20-1, the J call TRBJ1-1, with 8 positions matching TRBD1. V shed 0 bases, J shed 5 bases, and the junction held 14 bases outside the gene matches. The CDR3 loop spans 17 amino acids. Germline V CDR1 and CDR2: DFQATT, SNEGSKA (reference sequence). CDR3 amino acids: CSARDVAGGSLRTEAFF. The CDR3 bases are TGCAGTGCTAGAGACGTGGCAGGGGGCAGTTTGAGGACTGAAGCTTTCTTT.

V gene TRBV20-1 combines with J gene TRBJ1-1; D perhaps matches TRBD1 (5 bases). The germline CDR1 and CDR2 sequences are DFQATT and SNEGSKA (reference sequence). This CDR3 is 13 amino acids long. V was trimmed by 0 bases and J by 11 bases, leaving 16 bases between them. This chain's CDR3 is CSAREPAGPLAFF. The CDR3 coding sequence is TGCAGTGCTAGAGAACCGGCAGGGCCTCTGGCTTTCTTT.

This clonotype was observed a handful of times. A much larger clone is a single base away; this may be a read error. V usage is TRBV10-3 and J usage is TRBJ2-7; 7 bases are shared with TRBD1. J lost 3 bases, V lost 6 bases, and 11 bases had no gene match. CDR1 is ENHRY and CDR2 is SYGVKD in the germline V gene. CDR3 length: 15 amino acids. DNA for the CDR3: TGTGCCATCAGGGACGGACAGGAGGCAGTCTACGAGCAGTACTTC. Amino acids: CAIRDGQEAVYEQYF.

V usage is TRBV2 and J usage is TRBJ1-5; D is undetermined. The CDR3 has 13 residues. The V gene lost 4 bases and the J gene lost 5 bases, with 9 bases spanning the gap. Germline V lookup: CDR1 SNHLY, CDR2 FYNNEI. CDR3 sequence: CASSVEVDQPQHF. Here the CDR3 DNA reads TGTGCCAGCAGTGTTGAGGTGGATCAGCCCCAGCATTTT.

The chain uses TRBV2 and TRBJ2-1, with D possibly TRBD1 on 6 matching bases. This CDR3 is 15 amino acids long. From germline, CDR1 is SNHLY and CDR2 FYNNEI. V lost 7 bases and J lost 6, with 19 bases in between. The CDR3 here is CASTEVPQGSNEQFF. The CDR3 DNA reads as TGTGCCAGCACCGAGGTTCCTCAGGGGAGCAATGAGCAGTTCTTC.